These 27 T cell receptor beta chains were all obtained from the same sample, sequenced in a study of Tregs in tolerant kidney transplant recipients (dated by TCRdb to about 2019). Libraries were constructed by the immunoSEQ multiplex PCR assay. In its TCRdb copy, this immuneACCESS table keeps in-frame sequences only and misses some clones. Where compared with another copy, unresolved V genes explain less than half of these, and the others have no known cause. The sample contains some 69,000 clones, less than 90% of them found a single time. The ten largest clones capture approximately 4.8% of the sample. The sequenced sample consisted of CD4+ T cells from blood. The receptors here all came from a human donor in good health.

Written as DNA, the CDR3 is TGCGCCAGCAGCCCCACACCGACTTGGAACACCGGGGAGCTGTTTTTT. It specifies CASSPTPTWNTGELFF. The chain has TRBV4-1 and TRBJ2-2; D unresolved. The CDR3 totals 16 residues. Germline-derived CDR1 and CDR2 are MGHRA and YSYEKL. V shed 4 bases and J shed 1 base, with 13 bases lying between them.

The rearrangement uses TRBV10-3 and TRBJ2-1, with D perhaps matching TRBD1 or TRBD2 (6 bases each). V was trimmed by 4 bases and J by 10 bases, leaving 11 bases between them. From germline, CDR1 is ENHRY and CDR2 SYGVKD. The CDR3 is made up of 12 amino acids. Here the CDR3 reads CAISAGAQEQFF. CDR3 in DNA: TGTGCCATCAGTGCGGGGGCACAGGAGCAGTTCTTC.

This rearrangement joins TRBV21-1 to TRBJ2-7; the D call of TRBD1 is as the table states it, not checked on the DNA. TRBV21-1 is given as a pseudogene. The length of the CDR3 is 15 residues. CDR3: CASSKIGDRDYEQYF. CDR3 DNA: TGTGCCAGCAGCAAAATCGGGGACAGGGACTACGAGCAGTACTTC.

J is TRBJ2-1 and V is TRBV5-1; a weak D match, TRBD1 (5 bases). Germline CDR1 reads SGHRS; CDR2 reads YFSETQ. This CDR3 comprises 14 residues. Trimming removed 0 bases from V and 8 bases from J, with 12 bases in between. The CDR3 is CASSLGAGFDEQFF. The CDR3, as DNA: TGCGCCAGCAGCTTGGGTGCAGGGTTTGATGAGCAGTTCTTC. The full variable domain, its missing parts supplied by reference TRBV5-1 and TRBJ2-1, is KAGVTQTPRYLIKTRGQQVTLSCSPISGHRSVSWYQQTPGQGLQFLFEYFSETQRNKGNFPGRFSGRQFSNSRSEMNVSTLELGDSALYLCASSLGAGFDEQFFGPGTRLTVL.

This chain uses TRBV6-1 with TRBJ2-1, with D possibly matching TRBD2 (5 bases). Germline V gene lookup returns CDR1 MNHNS and CDR2 SASEGT. The CDR3 totals 14 residues. V was cut by 4 bases and J by 3 bases, with 10 bases left in between. The CDR3 DNA reads as TGTGCCAGCAGTGTTAGCGTAAGCTACAATGAGCAGTTCTTC. This encodes CASSVSVSYNEQFF.

The chain couples TRBV19 to TRBJ1-1, with D tentatively TRBD1 (5 bases). This CDR3 has 18 amino acids. The germline gives CDR1 LNHDA, CDR2 SQIVND (reference sequence). Between the trimmed V and J ends, which lost 4 bases and 1 base, there was a span of 22 bases. The CDR3 spells CASSTDPSGGAWNTEAFF. The CDR3, as DNA: TGTGCCAGTAGTACAGATCCGTCGGGGGGTGCCTGGAACACTGAAGCTTTCTTT.

V is TRBV5-4 and J is TRBJ2-2, with 9 nucleotides matching TRBD1. V was pared by 5 bases and J by 0 bases, with 5 bases of the junction left unmatched. The CDR3 is made up of 16 amino acids. Germline V CDR1 and CDR2: SGHNT, YYREEE (reference sequence). The CDR3 region has the DNA TGTGCCAGCAGAGGGACAGGGCGTGCGAACACCGGGGAGCTGTTTTTT. Translating gives CASRGTGRANTGELFF.

The table lists this clone with a count of one. The chain links TRBV15 to TRBJ1-2, with no clear D. Germline V lookup: CDR1 LNHNV, CDR2 YYDKDF (reference sequence). The V end lost 0 bases, the J end lost 10 bases, and 15 bases lay between the germline ends. The CDR3 runs to 14 residues. The CDR3: CATSRDVREAYYTF. CDR3 DNA sequence: TGTGCCACCAGCAGAGATGTCCGGGAAGCTTACTACACCTTC. The variable domain in full, with the rest retrieved from reference TRBV15 and TRBJ1-2, is DAMVIQNPRYQVTQFGKPVTLSCSQTLNHNVMYWYQQKSSQAPKLLFHYYDKDFNNEADTPDNFQSRRPNTSFCFLDIRSPGLGDTAMYLCATSRDVREAYYTFGSGTRLTVV.

The chain uses TRBV19 and TRBJ2-5; D is tentatively TRBD1 or TRBD2 (5 bases each). This CDR3 is built from 13 residues. Per germline, CDR1 LNHDA and CDR2 SQIVND (reference sequence). Trimming removed 6 bases from V and 4 bases from J, with 12 bases in between. The CDR3 loop reads CASSRDRRETQYF. The CDR3 DNA follows: TGTGCCAGTAGCCGGGACCGCAGAGAGACCCAGTACTTC.

The chain has TRBV5-1 and TRBJ2-1, with 11 bases that match TRBD2. Germline V gene lookup returns CDR1 SGHRS and CDR2 YFSETQ. With 4 bases clipped from V and 4 bases from J, the junction kept 4 bases outside the gene matches. The CDR3 sequence is 15 residues long. The CDR3 nucleotides read TGCGCCAGCAGCGCCGGGACTAGCGGATACAATGAGCAGTTCTTC. As protein: CASSAGTSGYNEQFF.

The chain carries TRBV7-3 and TRBJ2-5; D is uncertain. This CDR3 contains 13 residues. The germline V and J ends were trimmed by 5 bases and 5 bases, with 12 bases remaining between them. Germline V lookup: CDR1 SGHTA, CDR2 FQGTGA. CDR3 sequence reads: CASSPMPMETQYF. CDR3 bases: TGTGCCAGCAGCCCCATGCCGATGGAGACCCAGTACTTC.

The gene calls are TRBV7-3 and TRBJ2-3, with TRBD1 identical over 7 bases. Germline V gene sequence: CDR1 SGHTA, CDR2 FQGTGA. With V trimmed by 5 bases and J by 2 bases, 10 bases remained unmatched. CDR3 length: 16 amino acids. The CDR3 coding sequence is TGTGCCAGCAGCCTAAGACCACAGGGGACCACAGATACGCAGTATTTT. Translating it yields CASSLRPQGTTDTQYF.

The rearrangement uses TRBV5-8 and TRBJ1-2; D is uncertain. CDR1 SGHTS and CDR2 YDEGEE come from the germline V gene. The CDR3 totals 12 residues. Between the trimmed V and J ends, which lost 0 bases and 4 bases, there was a span of 4 bases. The CDR3: CASSLGPYGYTF. The CDR3 DNA sequence: TGTGCCAGCAGCTTGGGCCCCTATGGCTACACCTTC.

The rearrangement joins TRBV4-1 to TRBJ1-4, with TRBD1 matching 8 bases. The junction had 3 bases not matched to a gene; V was cut back by 4 bases and J by 2 bases. The germline V gene encodes CDR1 MGHRA and CDR2 YSYEKL. The CDR3 runs to 15 residues. The CDR3 spells CASSLTGATNEKLFF. The CDR3 DNA reads TGCGCCAGCAGCCTGACAGGGGCTACTAATGAAAAACTGTTTTTT.

In its sample, this clone was seen once. The chain uses TRBV5-1 and TRBJ2-1, with D hard to call. Deletions cut 4 bases from V and 0 bases from J, with 11 bases between. Germline V gene lookup returns CDR1 SGHRS and CDR2 YFSETQ. This CDR3 has 15 residues. CDR3 nucleotides: TGCGCCAGCAGCACTGACCTGAGCTCCTACAATGAGCAGTTCTTC. Its translation: CASSTDLSSYNEQFF.

This rearrangement joins TRBV4-1 to TRBJ2-5; TRBD2 matches at 9 bases. The V and J ends lost 4 bases and 1 base, in that order; junction bases with no gene match: 7. Germline assignment: CDR1 MGHRA and CDR2 YSYEKL. The CDR3 extends over 16 amino acids. The CDR3 DNA sequence: TGCGCCAGCAGCCTGACTATGACTAGCGGCCAAGAGACCCAGTACTTC. This encodes CASSLTMTSGQETQYF.

This clone came up a few times. The chain couples TRBV4-1 to TRBJ1-1, with TRBD1 as a possible D gene (5 bases). V gave up 2 bases and J gave up 0 bases, with 16 bases separating them. Germline V gene sequence: CDR1 MGHRA, CDR2 YSYEKL. The CDR3 is 17 residues long. This chain's CDR3 is CASSQNALRVMNTEAFF. CDR3 DNA: TGCGCCAGCAGCCAAAATGCCCTCAGGGTGATGAACACTGAAGCTTTCTTT.

J is TRBJ1-2 and V is TRBV15, with 7 bases identical to TRBD1. CDR3 length: 13 amino acids. V lost 5 bases to trimming and J lost 3 bases; unmatched junction nucleotides: 3. Germline loops: CDR1 LNHNV, CDR2 YYDKDF (reference sequence). CDR3 region: CATSRGTDYGYTF. Here the CDR3 DNA reads TGTGCCACCAGCCGAGGGACAGACTATGGCTACACCTTC. Full variable domain (missing parts from reference TRBV15 and TRBJ1-2): DAMVIQNPRYQVTQFGKPVTLSCSQTLNHNVMYWYQQKSSQAPKLLFHYYDKDFNNEADTPDNFQSRRPNTSFCFLDIRSPGLGDTAMYLCATSRGTDYGYTFGSGTRLTVV.

In its sample, this clone was seen once. The rearrangement links TRBV5-4 to TRBJ2-7; 12 bases are shared with TRBD1. V gave up 3 bases and J gave up 7 bases; unmatched junction bases: 8. The CDR3 is 15 amino acids. Germline V gene lookup returns CDR1 SGHNT and CDR2 YYREEE (reference sequence). In DNA form, the CDR3 reads TGTGCCAGCAGCTCCGTGGGACAGGGGGCGCGGGAGCAGTACTTC. Translation gives CASSSVGQGAREQYF.

The V gene is TRBV2, the J gene TRBJ1-5; 7 positions match TRBD1. CDR3 length: 15 amino acids. The germline gives CDR1 SNHLY, CDR2 FYNNEI. The J segment lost 7 bases and the V segment lost 1 base, leaving 7 bases of the junction unmatched. The CDR3 region has the DNA TGTGCCAGCAGTGAAGGGCGACAGGGCTGGCAGCCCCAGCATTTT. Amino acids: CASSEGRQGWQPQHF. The full variable domain, its missing parts supplied by reference TRBV2 and TRBJ1-5, is EPEVTQTPSHQVTQMGQEVILRCVPISNHLYFYWYRQILGQKVEFLVSFYNNEISEKSEIFDDQFSVERPDGSNFTLKIRSTKLEDSAMYFCASSEGRQGWQPQHFGDGTRLSIL.

The rearrangement links TRBV15 to TRBJ2-1; 7 nucleotides agree with TRBD2. V dropped 4 bases and J dropped 0; count of bases not matched to a gene: 6. This CDR3 comprises 16 residues. The germline gives CDR1 LNHNV, CDR2 YYDKDF (reference sequence). The CDR3 is CATSIPSGASYNEQFF. The CDR3 bases are TGTGCCACCAGCATCCCAAGCGGGGCCTCCTACAATGAGCAGTTCTTC.

The rearrangement joins TRBV2 to TRBJ1-4, with TRBD1 as a possible D gene (5 bases). The CDR3 is 18 amino acids. The ends were cut back, 2 bases at V and 5 bases at J, with 21 bases in the middle. Germline assignment: CDR1 SNHLY and CDR2 FYNNEI. CDR3 in amino acids: CASSEMQAVWGRNEKLFF. CDR3 nucleotide sequence: TGTGCCAGCAGTGAAATGCAAGCAGTATGGGGGAGGAATGAAAAACTGTTTTTT.

This rearrangement joins TRBV28 to TRBJ1-4, with 8 nucleotides matching TRBD1. Germline values: CDR1 MDHEN, CDR2 SYDVKM. Germline trimming cut 6 bases from V and 8 bases from J; bases unmatched to any gene: 8. The CDR3 sequence is 14 residues long. DNA for the CDR3: TGTGCCAGCAGCCCACAACAGGGGGAGGAAAAACTGTTTTTT. As protein: CASSPQQGEEKLFF. The full variable domain, with the rest looked up from reference TRBV28 and TRBJ1-4, is DVKVTQSSRYLVKRTGEKVFLECVQDMDHENMFWYRQDPGLGLRLIYFSYDVKMKEKGDIPEGYSVSREKKERFSLILESASTNQTSMYLCASSPQQGEEKLFFGSGTQLSVL.

The genes are TRBV29-1 and TRBJ2-3, with a possible D match to TRBD2 (6 bases). CDR3 length: 12 amino acids. Trimming pared 7 bases from V and 11 bases from J, leaving 19 bases between. Germline V lookup: CDR1 SQVTM, CDR2 ANQGSEA. CDR3 loop: CSAWDSRVGQYF. For the CDR3, the DNA is TGCAGCGCCTGGGACTCCCGCGTCGGGCAGTATTTT.

J is TRBJ2-5 and V is TRBV7-3; D gene uncertain. The V gene's germline CDR1 is SGHTA and CDR2 FQGTGA. This CDR3 is built from 14 residues. V shed 1 base and J shed 0 bases, with 6 bases lying between them. The CDR3 DNA reads as TGTGCCAGCAGCTTAAATGCGTACCAAGAGACCCAGTACTTC. Its translation is CASSLNAYQETQYF.

In this sample, this clone turned up a few times. The chain employs TRBV6-5 and TRBJ2-1, with a weak D call TRBD1 (5 bases). This CDR3 spans 13 amino acids. Germline CDR1 is MNHEY and CDR2 is SVGAGI. Trimming shortened V by 5 bases and J by 7 bases, and 12 bases separated the two germline ends. The CDR3 protein is CASSETVGNEQFF. The CDR3 nucleotides read TGTGCCAGCAGTGAGACAGTAGGAAATGAGCAGTTCTTC.

There are a few counts of this clone. The rearrangement joins TRBV7-9 to TRBJ2-5, with D perhaps matching TRBD1 or TRBD2 (6 bases each). The CDR3 contains 14 residues. V shed 1 base and J shed 5 bases, with 11 bases lying between them. Germline V gene sequence: CDR1 SEHNR, CDR2 FQNEAQ (reference sequence). In DNA, the CDR3 is TGTGCCAGCAGCTTAGAGGGGGGCCTGGAGACCCAGTACTTC. The encoded protein is CASSLEGGLETQYF. Looking up the rest from reference TRBV7-9 and TRBJ2-5 gives the full variable domain: DTGVSQNPRHKITKRGQNVTFRCDPISEHNRLYWYRQTLGQGPEFLTYFQNEAQLEKSRLLSDRFSAERPKGSFSTLEIQRTEQGDSAMYLCASSLEGGLETQYFGPGTRLLVL.